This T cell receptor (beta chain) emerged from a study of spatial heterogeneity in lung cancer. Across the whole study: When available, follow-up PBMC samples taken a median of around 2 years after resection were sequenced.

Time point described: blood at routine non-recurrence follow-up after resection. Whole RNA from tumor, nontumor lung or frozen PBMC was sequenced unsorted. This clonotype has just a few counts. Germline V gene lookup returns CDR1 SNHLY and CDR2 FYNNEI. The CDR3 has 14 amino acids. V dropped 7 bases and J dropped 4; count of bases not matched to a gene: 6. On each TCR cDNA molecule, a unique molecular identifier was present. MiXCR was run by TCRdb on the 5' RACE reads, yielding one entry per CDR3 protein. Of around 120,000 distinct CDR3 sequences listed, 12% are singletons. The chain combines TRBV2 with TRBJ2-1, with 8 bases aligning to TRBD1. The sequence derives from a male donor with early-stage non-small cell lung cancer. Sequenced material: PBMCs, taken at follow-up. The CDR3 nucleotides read TGTGCCAGCAACCTTAGGACAGGGTACAATGAGCAGTTCTTC. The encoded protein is CASNLRTGYNEQFF.